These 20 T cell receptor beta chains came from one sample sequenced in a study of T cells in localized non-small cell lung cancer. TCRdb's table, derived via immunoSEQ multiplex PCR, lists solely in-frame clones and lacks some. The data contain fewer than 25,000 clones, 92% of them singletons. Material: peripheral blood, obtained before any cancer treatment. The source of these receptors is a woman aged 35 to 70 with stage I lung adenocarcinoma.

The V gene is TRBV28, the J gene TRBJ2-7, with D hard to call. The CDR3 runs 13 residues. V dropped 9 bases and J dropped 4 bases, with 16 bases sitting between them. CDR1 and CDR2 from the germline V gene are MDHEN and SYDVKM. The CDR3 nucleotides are TGTGCCAGTCGCAAATATAGGATATACGAGCAGTACTTC. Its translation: CASRKYRIYEQYF.

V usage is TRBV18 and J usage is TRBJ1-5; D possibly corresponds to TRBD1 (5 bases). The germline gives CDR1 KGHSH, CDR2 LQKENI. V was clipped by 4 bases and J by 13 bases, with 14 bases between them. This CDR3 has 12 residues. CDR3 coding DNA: TGTGCCAGCTCACAAACGACAGTGGCACAGCATTTT. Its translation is CASSQTTVAQHF.

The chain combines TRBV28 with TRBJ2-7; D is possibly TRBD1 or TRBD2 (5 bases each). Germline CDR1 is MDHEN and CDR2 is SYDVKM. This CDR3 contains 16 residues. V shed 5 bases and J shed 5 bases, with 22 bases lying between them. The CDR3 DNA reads TGTGCCAGCAGTGGCCAAGGGACCGCGCCAGGCGACGAGCAGTACTTC. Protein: CASSGQGTAPGDEQYF.

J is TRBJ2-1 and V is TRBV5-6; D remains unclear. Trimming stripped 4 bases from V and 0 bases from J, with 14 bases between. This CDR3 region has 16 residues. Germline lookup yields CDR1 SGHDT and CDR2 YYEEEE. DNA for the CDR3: TGTGCCAGCAGCCCAATTTACTCGAGCTCCTACAATGAGCAGTTCTTC. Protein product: CASSPIYSSSYNEQFF.

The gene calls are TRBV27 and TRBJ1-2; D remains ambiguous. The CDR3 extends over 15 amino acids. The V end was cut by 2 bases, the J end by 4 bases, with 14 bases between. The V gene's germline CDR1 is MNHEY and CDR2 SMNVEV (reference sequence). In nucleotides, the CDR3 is TGTGCCAGCAGTTTAATGTCCCGGGCCACCTATGGCTACACCTTC. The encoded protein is CASSLMSRATYGYTF.

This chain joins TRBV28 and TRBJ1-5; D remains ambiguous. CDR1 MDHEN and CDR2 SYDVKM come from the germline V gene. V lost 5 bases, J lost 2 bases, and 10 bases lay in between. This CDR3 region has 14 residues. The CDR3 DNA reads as TGTGCCAGCAGTAATCGGAATCGCAATCAGCCCCAGCATTTT. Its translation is CASSNRNRNQPQHF.

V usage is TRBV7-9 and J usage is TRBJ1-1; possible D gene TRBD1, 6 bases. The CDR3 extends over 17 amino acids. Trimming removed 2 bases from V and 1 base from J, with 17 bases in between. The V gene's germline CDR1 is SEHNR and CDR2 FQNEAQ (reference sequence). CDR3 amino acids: CASSLIGGRRSNTEAFF. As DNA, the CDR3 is TGTGCCAGCAGCTTAATAGGGGGGCGCCGCTCGAACACTGAAGCTTTCTTT.

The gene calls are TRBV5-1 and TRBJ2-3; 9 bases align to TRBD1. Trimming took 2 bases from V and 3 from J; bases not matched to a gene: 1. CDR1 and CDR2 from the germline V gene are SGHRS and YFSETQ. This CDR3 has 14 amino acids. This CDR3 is CASSFGQGTDTQYF. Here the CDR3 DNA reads TGCGCCAGCAGCTTCGGACAGGGGACAGATACGCAGTATTTT.

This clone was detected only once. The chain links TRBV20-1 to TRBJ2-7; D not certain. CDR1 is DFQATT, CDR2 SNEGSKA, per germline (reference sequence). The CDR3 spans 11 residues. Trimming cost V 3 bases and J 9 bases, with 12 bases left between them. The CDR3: CSARGVSGQYF. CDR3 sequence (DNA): TGCAGTGCTAGGGGCGTTTCGGGGCAGTACTTC.

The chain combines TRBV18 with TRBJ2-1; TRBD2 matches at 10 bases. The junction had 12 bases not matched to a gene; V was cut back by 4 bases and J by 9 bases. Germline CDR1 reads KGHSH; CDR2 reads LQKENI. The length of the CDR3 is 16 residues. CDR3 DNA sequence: TGTGCCAGCTCACTTACACGAGCGGGAGGGCCGGGTGAGCAGTTCTTC. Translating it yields CASSLTRAGGPGEQFF.

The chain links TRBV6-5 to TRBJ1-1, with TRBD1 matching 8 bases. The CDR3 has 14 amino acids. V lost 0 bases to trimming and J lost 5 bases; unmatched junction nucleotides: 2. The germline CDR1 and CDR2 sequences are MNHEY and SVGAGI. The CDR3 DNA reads TGTGCCAGCAGTTACTCACAGGGGGGGACTGAAGCTTTCTTT. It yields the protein CASSYSQGGTEAFF.

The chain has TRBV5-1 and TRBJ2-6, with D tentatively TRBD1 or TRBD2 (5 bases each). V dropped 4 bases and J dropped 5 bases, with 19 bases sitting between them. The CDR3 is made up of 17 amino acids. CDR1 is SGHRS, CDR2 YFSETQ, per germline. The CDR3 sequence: CASSPRDPPSWANVLTF. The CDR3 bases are TGCGCCAGCAGCCCCCGGGACCCCCCCTCGTGGGCCAACGTCCTGACTTTC.

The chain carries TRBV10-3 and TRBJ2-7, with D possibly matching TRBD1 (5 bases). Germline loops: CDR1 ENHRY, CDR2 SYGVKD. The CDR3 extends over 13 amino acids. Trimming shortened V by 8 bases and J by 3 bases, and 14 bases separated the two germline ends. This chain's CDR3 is CAILKGWVYEQYF. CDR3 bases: TGTGCCATCCTGAAGGGGTGGGTCTACGAGCAGTACTTC.

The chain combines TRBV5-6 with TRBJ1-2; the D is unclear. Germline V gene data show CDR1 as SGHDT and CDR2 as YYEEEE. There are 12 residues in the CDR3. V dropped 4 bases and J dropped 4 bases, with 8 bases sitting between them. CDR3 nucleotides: TGTGCCAGCAGCCTAAATAGCTATGGCTACACCTTC. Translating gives CASSLNSYGYTF.

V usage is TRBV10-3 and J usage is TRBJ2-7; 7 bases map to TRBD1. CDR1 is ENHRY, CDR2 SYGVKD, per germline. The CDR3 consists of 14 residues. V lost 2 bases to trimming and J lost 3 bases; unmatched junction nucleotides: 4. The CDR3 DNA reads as TGTGCCATCAGTGAGGGGGACAGCGGCTACGAGCAGTACTTC. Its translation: CAISEGDSGYEQYF.

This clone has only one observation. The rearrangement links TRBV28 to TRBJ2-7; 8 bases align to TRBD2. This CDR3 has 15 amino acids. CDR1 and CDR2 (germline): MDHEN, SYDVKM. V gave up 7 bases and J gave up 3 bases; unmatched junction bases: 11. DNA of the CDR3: TGTGCCAGCACCACCGGGGGGGCTTTGGTCTACGAGCAGTACTTC. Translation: CASTTGGALVYEQYF.

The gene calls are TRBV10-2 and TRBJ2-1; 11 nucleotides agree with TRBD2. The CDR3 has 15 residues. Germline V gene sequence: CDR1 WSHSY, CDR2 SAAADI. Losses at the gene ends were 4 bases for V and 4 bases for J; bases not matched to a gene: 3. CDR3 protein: CASSGGTSGYNEQFF. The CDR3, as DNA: TGCGCCAGCAGTGGCGGGACTAGCGGATACAATGAGCAGTTCTTC.

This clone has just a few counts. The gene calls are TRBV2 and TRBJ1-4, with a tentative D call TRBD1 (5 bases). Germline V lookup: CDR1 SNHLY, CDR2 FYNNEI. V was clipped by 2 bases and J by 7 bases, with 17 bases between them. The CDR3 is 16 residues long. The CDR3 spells CASSESQGARGEKLFF. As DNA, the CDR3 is TGTGCCAGCAGTGAAAGTCAGGGCGCGAGGGGTGAAAAACTGTTTTTT.

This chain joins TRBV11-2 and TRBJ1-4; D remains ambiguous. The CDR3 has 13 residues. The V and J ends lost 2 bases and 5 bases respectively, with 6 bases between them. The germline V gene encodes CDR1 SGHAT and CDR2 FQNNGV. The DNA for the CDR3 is TGTGCCAGCAGCTTAAACCGAAATGAAAAACTGTTTTTT. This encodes CASSLNRNEKLFF.

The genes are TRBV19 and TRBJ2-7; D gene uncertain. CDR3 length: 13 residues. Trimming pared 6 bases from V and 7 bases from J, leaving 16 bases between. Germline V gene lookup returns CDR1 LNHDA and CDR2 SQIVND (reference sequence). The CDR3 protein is CASSRLRYGEQYF. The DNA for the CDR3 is TGTGCCAGTAGCCGCCTAAGGTATGGGGAGCAGTACTTC.